This T cell receptor beta chain was captured in a study of shared clonotypes between healthy human individuals. Data came from immunoSEQ multiplex PCR; TCRdb stores just in-frame clones and leaves some out. The repertoire holds around 2.5 million clones, with 80% to 95% as singletons. Germline loops: CDR1 KGHSH, CDR2 LQKENI. CDR3 length: 20 amino acids. With V trimmed by 4 bases and J by 5 bases, 20 bases remained unmatched. The rearrangement uses TRBV18 and TRBJ2-1; TRBD1 agrees at 10 bases. Sequencing was carried out using naive CD4+ T cells from PBMCs. As for subset: CD45RA+ positively selected. The TCR comes from a man between 18 and 29 years old in good health. Some clones in this sample may be carry-over from other donors' samples. In DNA form, the CDR3 reads TGTGCCAGCTCACTCCGACCGGGACAGGGGACTCGAGGGGGGAACAATGAGCAGTTCTTC. This sequence encodes CASSLRPGQGTRGGNNEQFF.